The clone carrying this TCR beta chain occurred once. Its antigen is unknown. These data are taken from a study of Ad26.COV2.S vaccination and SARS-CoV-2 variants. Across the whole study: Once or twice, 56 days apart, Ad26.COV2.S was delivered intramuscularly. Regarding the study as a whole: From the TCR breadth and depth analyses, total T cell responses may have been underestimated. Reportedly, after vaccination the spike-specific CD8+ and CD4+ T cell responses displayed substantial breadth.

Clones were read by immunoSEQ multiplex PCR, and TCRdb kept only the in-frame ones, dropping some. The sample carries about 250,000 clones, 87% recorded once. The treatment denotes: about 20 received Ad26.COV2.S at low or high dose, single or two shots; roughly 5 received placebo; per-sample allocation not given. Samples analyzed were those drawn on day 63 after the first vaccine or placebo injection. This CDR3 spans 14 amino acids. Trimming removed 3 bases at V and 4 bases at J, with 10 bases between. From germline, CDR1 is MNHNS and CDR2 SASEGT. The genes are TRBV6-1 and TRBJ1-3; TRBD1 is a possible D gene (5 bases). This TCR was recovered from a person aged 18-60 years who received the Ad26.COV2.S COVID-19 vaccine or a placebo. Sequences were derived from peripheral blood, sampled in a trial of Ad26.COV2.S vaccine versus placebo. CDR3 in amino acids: CASSDPGRGNTIYF. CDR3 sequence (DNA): TGTGCCAGCAGTGATCCGGGGCGAGGAAACACCATATATTTT.